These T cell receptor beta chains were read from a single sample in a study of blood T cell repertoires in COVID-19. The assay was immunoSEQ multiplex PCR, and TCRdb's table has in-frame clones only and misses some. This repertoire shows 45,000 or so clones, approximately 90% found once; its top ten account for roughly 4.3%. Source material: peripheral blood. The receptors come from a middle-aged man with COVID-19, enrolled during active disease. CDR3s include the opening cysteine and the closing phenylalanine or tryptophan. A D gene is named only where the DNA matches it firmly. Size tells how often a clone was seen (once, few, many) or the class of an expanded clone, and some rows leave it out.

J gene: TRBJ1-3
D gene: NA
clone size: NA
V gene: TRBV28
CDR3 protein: CASSFQARGFSGNTIYF
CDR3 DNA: TGTGCCAGCAGTTTCCAAGCTCGAGGATTCTCTGGAAACACCATATATTTT

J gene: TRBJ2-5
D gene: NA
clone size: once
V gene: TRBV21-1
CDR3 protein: CASSKEGAARAPKETQYF
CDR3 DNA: TGTGCCAGCAGCAAAGAGGGGGCGGCCAGGGCGCCCAAAGAGACCCAGTACTTC

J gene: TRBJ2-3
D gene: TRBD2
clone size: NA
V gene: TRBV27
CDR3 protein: CASSLRLRASGLIDTQYF
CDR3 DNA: TGTGCCAGCAGTTTACGGCTTAGGGCTAGCGGGTTGATAGATACGCAGTATTTT

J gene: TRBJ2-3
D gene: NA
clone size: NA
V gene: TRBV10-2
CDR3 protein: CASSEIVQATDTQYF
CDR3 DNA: TGCGCCAGCAGTGAAATAGTCCAGGCCACAGATACGCAGTATTTT

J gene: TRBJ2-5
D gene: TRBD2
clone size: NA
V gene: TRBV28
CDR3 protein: CASSLWAGGQETQYF
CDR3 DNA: TGTGCCAGCAGTTTGTGGGCGGGGGGGCAAGAGACCCAGTACTTC

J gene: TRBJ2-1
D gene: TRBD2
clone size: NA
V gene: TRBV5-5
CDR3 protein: CASGPGGSYNEQFF
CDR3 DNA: TGTGCCAGCGGTCCGGGGGGCTCCTACAATGAGCAGTTCTTC

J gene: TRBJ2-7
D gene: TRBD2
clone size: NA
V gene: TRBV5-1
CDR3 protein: CASSLVGTSGYYEQYF
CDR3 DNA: TGCGCCAGCAGCTTGGTAGGTACTAGCGGCTACTACGAGCAGTACTTC

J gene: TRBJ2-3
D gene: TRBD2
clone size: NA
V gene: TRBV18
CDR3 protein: CASSPLAGDTQYF
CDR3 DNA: TGTGCCAGCTCACCACTAGCGGGAGATACGCAGTATTTT

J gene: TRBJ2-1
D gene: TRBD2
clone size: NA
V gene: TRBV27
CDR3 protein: CASSLGVAGDREQFF
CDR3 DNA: TGTGCCAGCAGTTTAGGGGTAGCGGGAGATCGTGAGCAGTTCTTC

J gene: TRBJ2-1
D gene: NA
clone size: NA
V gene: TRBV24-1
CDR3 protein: CATWGGAFSSYNEQFF
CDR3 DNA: TGTGCCACCTGGGGGGGGGCGTTTAGCTCCTACAATGAGCAGTTCTTC

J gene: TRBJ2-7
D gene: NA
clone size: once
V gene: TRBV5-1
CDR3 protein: CASSSSALEQYF
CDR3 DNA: TGCGCCAGCAGCTCAAGTGCGCTCGAGCAGTACTTC

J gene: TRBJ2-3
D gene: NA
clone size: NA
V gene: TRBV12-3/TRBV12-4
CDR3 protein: CASRQTGGDTQYF
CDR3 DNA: TGTGCCAGCAGGCAGACTGGCGGGGATACGCAGTATTTT

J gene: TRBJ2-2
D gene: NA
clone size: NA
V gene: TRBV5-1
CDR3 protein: CASRRTANTGELFF
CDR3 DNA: TGCGCCAGCAGGAGGACAGCCAACACCGGGGAGCTGTTTTTT

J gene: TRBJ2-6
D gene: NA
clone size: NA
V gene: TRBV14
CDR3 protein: CASSPDSSGANVLTF
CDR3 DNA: TGTGCCAGCAGCCCGGACAGCTCTGGGGCCAACGTCCTGACTTTC

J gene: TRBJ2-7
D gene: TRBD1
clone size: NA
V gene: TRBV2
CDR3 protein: CASNSLGTGDYEQYF
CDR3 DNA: TGTGCCAGCAACTCCCTCGGGACAGGGGACTACGAGCAGTACTTC

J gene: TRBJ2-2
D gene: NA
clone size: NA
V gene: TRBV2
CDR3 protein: CASRTITGELFF
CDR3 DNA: TGTGCCAGCAGGACAATCACCGGGGAGCTGTTTTTT

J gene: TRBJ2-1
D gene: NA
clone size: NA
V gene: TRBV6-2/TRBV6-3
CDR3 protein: CASSYRRRVSSYNEQFF
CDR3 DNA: TGTGCCAGCAGTTACCGCAGACGGGTGAGCTCCTACAATGAGCAGTTCTTC

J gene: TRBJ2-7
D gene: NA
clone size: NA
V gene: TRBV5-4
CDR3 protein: CASSSRGDSSYEQYF
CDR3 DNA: TGTGCCAGCAGCTCCCGCGGGGACAGTTCCTACGAGCAGTACTTC

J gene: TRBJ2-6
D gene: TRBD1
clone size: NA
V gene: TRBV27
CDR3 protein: CASSPQPGQTSGANVLTF
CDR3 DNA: TGTGCCAGCAGTCCGCAACCGGGACAGACCTCTGGGGCCAACGTCCTGACTTTC

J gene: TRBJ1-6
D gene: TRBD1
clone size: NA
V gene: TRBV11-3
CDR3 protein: CASSWTTGKGNSPLHF
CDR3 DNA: TGTGCCAGCAGCTGGACGACAGGGAAGGGAAATTCACCCCTCCACTTT

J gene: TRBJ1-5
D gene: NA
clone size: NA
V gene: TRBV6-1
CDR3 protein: CASSELQGQPQHF
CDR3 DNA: TGTGCCAGCAGTGAACTGCAGGGCCAGCCCCAGCATTTT

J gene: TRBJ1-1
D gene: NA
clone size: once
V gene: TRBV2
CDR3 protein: CASSEAPRSNAEAFF
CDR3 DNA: TGTGCCAGCAGTGAAGCGCCTCGGTCGAATGCTGAAGCTTTCTTT

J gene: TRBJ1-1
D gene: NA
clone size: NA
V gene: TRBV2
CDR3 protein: CASTLRAPEAFF
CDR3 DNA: TGTGCCAGCACCCTCAGGGCCCCTGAAGCTTTCTTT

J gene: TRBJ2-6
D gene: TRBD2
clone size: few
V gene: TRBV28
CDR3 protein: CASSPPGLAGGGANVLTF
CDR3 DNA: TGTGCCAGCAGTCCGCCGGGACTAGCGGGAGGTGGGGCCAACGTCCTGACTTTC

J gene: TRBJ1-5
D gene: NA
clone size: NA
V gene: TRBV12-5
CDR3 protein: CASLLPRTEGGYSNQPQHF
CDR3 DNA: TGTGCTAGCTTACTGCCGCGGACAGAGGGGGGGTATAGCAATCAGCCCCAGCATTTT

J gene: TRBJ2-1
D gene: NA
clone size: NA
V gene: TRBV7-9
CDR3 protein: CASSLAGGQYNEQFF
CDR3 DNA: TGTGCCAGCAGCTTAGCGGGGGGACAGTACAATGAGCAGTTCTTC

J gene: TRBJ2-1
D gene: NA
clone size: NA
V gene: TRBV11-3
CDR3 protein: CASSLAADRHEQFF
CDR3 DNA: TGTGCCAGCAGCTTGGCGGCGGATCGGCATGAGCAGTTCTTC

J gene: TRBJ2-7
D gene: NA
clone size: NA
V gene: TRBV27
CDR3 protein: CASSLGPRGEQYF
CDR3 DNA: TGTGCCAGCAGCCTCGGCCCGCGGGGCGAGCAGTACTTC

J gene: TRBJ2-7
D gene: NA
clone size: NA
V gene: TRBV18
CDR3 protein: CASSSPTGSYEQYF
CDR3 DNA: TGTGCCAGCTCATCGCCGACGGGGTCCTACGAGCAGTACTTC

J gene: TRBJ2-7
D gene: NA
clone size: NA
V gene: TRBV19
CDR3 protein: CASSMSGIREQYF
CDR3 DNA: TGTGCCAGTAGTATGTCAGGGATTCGGGAGCAGTACTTC

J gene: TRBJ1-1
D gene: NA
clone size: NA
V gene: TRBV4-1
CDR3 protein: CASSPGGLMNTEAFF
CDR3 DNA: TGCGCCAGCAGCCCCGGGGGACTCATGAACACTGAAGCTTTCTTT

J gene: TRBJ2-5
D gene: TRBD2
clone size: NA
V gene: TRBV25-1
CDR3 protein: CASSGTGTSGSGTQYF
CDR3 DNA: TGTGCCAGCAGTGGAACCGGGACTAGCGGGAGCGGTACCCAGTACTTC

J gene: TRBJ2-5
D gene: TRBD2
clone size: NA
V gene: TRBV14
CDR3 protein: CASSQGTSASGLETQYF
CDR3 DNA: TGTGCCAGCAGCCAGGGGACTAGCGCCTCGGGCTTAGAGACCCAGTACTTC

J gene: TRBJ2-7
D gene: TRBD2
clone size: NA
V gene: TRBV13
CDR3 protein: CASSLGRGGPYEQYF
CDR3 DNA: TGTGCCAGCAGCTTAGGGCGGGGGGGACCCTACGAGCAGTACTTC

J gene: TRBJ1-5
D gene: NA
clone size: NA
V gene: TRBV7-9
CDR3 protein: CASSLGAGGQHF
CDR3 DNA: TGTGCCAGCAGCTTAGGAGCCGGCGGACAGCATTTT

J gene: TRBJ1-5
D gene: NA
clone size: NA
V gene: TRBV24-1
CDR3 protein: CATSDPAGGNQPQHF
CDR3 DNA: TGTGCCACCAGTGATCCCGCGGGGGGCAATCAGCCCCAGCATTTT

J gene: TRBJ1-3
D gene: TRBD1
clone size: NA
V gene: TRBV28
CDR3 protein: CASSAGGSGNTIYF
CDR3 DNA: TGTGCCAGCAGTGCAGGGGGCTCTGGAAACACCATATATTTT

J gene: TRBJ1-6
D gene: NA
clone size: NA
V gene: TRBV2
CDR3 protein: CASSGQGGNSPLHF
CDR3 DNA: TGTGCCAGCAGTGGTCAGGGTGGTAATTCACCCCTCCACTTT

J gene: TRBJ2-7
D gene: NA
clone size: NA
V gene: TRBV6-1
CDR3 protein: CASSELSGVSYEQYF
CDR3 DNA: TGTGCCAGCAGTGAACTAAGCGGTGTGTCCTACGAGCAGTACTTC

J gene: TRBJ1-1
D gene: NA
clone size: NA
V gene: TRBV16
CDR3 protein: CASSPYRDTEAFF
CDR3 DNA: TGTGCCAGCAGCCCCTACAGGGACACTGAAGCTTTCTTT

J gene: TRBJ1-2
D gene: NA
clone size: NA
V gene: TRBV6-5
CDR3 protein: CASTGGGYGYTF
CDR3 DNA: TGTGCCAGCACCGGCGGGGGCTATGGCTACACCTTC

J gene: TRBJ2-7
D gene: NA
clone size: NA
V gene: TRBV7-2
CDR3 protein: CASSLARSYEQYF
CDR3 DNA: TGTGCCAGCAGCTTGGCCCGTTCCTACGAGCAGTACTTC

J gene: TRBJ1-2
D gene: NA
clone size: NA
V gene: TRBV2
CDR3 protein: CASSRIGGDPGGYGYTF
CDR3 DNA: TGTGCCAGCAGTCGAATAGGGGGGGACCCCGGCGGCTATGGCTACACCTTC

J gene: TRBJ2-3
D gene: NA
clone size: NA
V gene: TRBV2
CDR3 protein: CASSPGLPRDTQYF
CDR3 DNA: TGTGCCAGCAGCCCCGGACTACCCCGGGATACGCAGTATTTT

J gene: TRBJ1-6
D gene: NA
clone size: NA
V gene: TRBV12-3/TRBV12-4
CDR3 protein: CASRGEALHF
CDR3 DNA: TGTGCCAGCAGAGGGGAAGCCCTCCACTTT

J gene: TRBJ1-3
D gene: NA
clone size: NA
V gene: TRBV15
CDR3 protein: CATSREGYSGNTIYF
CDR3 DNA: TGTGCCACCAGCAGGGAGGGGTACTCTGGAAACACCATATATTTT

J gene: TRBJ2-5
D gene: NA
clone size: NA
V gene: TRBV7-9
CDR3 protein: CASSSSAYQETQYF
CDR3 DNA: TGTGCCAGCAGCTCTAGCGCATACCAAGAGACCCAGTACTTC

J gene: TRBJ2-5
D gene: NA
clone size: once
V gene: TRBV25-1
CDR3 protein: CASSAPGQETQYF
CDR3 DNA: TGTGCCAGCAGTGCCCCGGGACAAGAGACCCAGTACTTC

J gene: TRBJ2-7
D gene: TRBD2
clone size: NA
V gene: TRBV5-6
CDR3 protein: CASRRGGTYEQYF
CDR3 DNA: TGTGCCAGCAGGCGGGGGGGAACCTACGAGCAGTACTTC